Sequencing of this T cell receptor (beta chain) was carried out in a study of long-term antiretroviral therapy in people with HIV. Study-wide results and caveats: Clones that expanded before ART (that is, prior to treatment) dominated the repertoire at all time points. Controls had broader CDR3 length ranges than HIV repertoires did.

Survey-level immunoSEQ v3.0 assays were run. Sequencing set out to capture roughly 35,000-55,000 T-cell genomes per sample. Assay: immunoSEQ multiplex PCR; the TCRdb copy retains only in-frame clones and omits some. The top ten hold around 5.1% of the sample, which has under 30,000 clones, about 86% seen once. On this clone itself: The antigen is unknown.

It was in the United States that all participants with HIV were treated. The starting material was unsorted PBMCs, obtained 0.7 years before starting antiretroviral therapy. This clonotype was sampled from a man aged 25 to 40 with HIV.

CDR3 loop: CASSSAARGSNTEAFF. For the CDR3, the DNA is TGTGCCAGCAGCTCGGCGGCGAGGGGGTCTAACACTGAAGCTTTCTTT. This rearrangement joins TRBV7-2 to TRBJ1-1; possible D gene TRBD1, 6 bases. The CDR3 runs 16 residues. CDR1 and CDR2 from the germline V gene are SGHTA and FQGNSA. V lost 4 bases to trimming and J lost 2 bases, with 17 bases between them.